The 27 T cell receptor beta chains presented below share a single source sample, sequenced in a study of blood T cell repertoires in COVID-19. Measured with immunoSEQ multiplex PCR; TCRdb has only the in-frame clones, and not every one. The sample carries a few hundred thousand clones, approximately 86% recorded once. Specimen: peripheral blood. Receptor source: a woman between 45 and 60 years old with active or convalescent COVID-19.

This sequence joins TRBV25-1 and TRBJ2-7; 8 nucleotides match TRBD1. V shed 6 bases, J shed 1 base, and the junction held 11 bases outside the gene matches. The CDR3 is 16 amino acids. CDR1 and CDR2 (germline): MGHDK, SYGVNS. CDR3 sequence reads: CASSPSTGASSYEQYF. The CDR3 DNA is TGTGCCAGCAGCCCTTCGACAGGGGCTTCATCCTACGAGCAGTACTTC.

CDR3 region: CASSERLGGTEAFF. The CDR3 nucleotides read TGTGCCAGCAGTGAAAGATTGGGGGGAACTGAAGCTTTCTTT. V gene TRBV6-1 combines with J gene TRBJ1-1; D perhaps matches TRBD1 (5 bases). Trimming stripped 2 bases from V and 5 bases from J, with 12 bases between. This CDR3 comprises 14 residues. Germline CDR1 reads MNHNS; CDR2 reads SASEGT.

The chain couples TRBV6-5 to TRBJ1-3; possibly TRBD1 for D (5 bases). Germline values: CDR1 MNHEY, CDR2 SVGAGI. V lost 8 bases, J lost 2 bases, and 10 bases lay in between. The CDR3 is made up of 13 amino acids. The CDR3 DNA reads as TGTGCCAGCTCCAGGGTTACTGGAAACACCATATATTTT. Translated, it gives CASSRVTGNTIYF.

The chain employs TRBV19 and TRBJ2-7, with 8 positions matching TRBD2. Losses at the gene ends were 5 bases for V and 1 base for J; bases not matched to a gene: 7. The germline V gene has CDR1 LNHDA and CDR2 SQIVND (reference sequence). The CDR3 runs to 15 residues. The CDR3 protein is CASSPASGGSYEQYF. Here the CDR3 DNA reads TGTGCCAGTAGTCCAGCGTCGGGAGGGTCCTACGAGCAGTACTTC.

V is TRBV19 and J is TRBJ1-2, with D tentatively TRBD1 (5 bases). Germline V lookup: CDR1 LNHDA, CDR2 SQIVND (reference sequence). V was clipped by 2 bases and J by 4 bases, with 11 bases between them. The CDR3 length is 14 residues. The CDR3 spells CASSIQGRAYGYTF. The DNA for the CDR3 is TGTGCCAGTAGTATACAGGGTAGGGCCTATGGCTACACCTTC.

The V call is TRBV30, the J call TRBJ2-2; either TRBD1 or TRBD2 may fit D (5 bases each). Trimming removed 5 bases from V and 6 bases from J, with 13 bases in between. There are 13 residues in the CDR3. Per germline, CDR1 GTSNPN and CDR2 SVGIG (reference sequence). CDR3 sequence reads: CAWEGLSSGELFF. CDR3 DNA sequence: TGTGCCTGGGAGGGGCTCAGCTCCGGGGAGCTGTTTTTT.

The gene calls are TRBV7-3 and TRBJ2-3, with D hard to call. This CDR3 region has 13 residues. CDR1 and CDR2 (germline): SGHTA, FQGTGA. V lost 5 bases to trimming and J lost 2 bases, with 8 bases between them. CDR3 nucleotides: TGTGCCAGCAGCCCCTCGTACACAGATACGCAGTATTTT. Its translation: CASSPSYTDTQYF.

The chain recombines TRBV9 with TRBJ1-2; no reliable D call. Germline assignment: CDR1 SGDLS and CDR2 YYNGEE. The CDR3 spans 11 residues. The V and J ends lost 0 bases and 7 bases respectively, with 4 bases between them. The DNA of the CDR3 is TGTGCCAGCAGCGTAGAGAGTGGCTACACCTTC. Its protein is CASSVESGYTF.

The rearrangement joins TRBV7-9 to TRBJ2-7, with 9 bases that match TRBD1. Trimming took 4 bases from V and 2 from J; bases not matched to a gene: 6. CDR3 length: 15 residues. The germline V gene encodes CDR1 SEHNR and CDR2 FQNEAQ (reference sequence). In nucleotides, the CDR3 is TGTGCCAGCAGCTCAACCCGGGACAGGGCCTACGAGCAGTACTTC. This codes for CASSSTRDRAYEQYF. The variable domain in full, completed from reference TRBV7-9 and TRBJ2-7, reads DTGVSQNPRHKITKRGQNVTFRCDPISEHNRLYWYRQTLGQGPEFLTYFQNEAQLEKSRLLSDRFSAERPKGSFSTLEIQRTEQGDSAMYLCASSSTRDRAYEQYFGPGTRLTVT.

This sequence joins TRBV5-5 and TRBJ2-3, with TRBD2 matching over 16 bases. The germline V gene has CDR1 SGHKS and CDR2 YYEKEE (reference sequence). The CDR3 runs to 17 residues. The J segment lost 4 bases and the V segment lost 4 bases, leaving 6 bases of the junction unmatched. The CDR3 DNA is TGTGCCAGCAGCCCTGGGACTAGCGGGAGGGCCCCAGATACGCAGTATTTT. This sequence encodes CASSPGTSGRAPDTQYF.

The sample holds many counts of this clone. The genes are TRBV7-2 and TRBJ2-1; possible D gene TRBD2, 6 bases. CDR1 is SGHTA and CDR2 is FQGNSA in the germline V gene. CDR3 length: 16 amino acids. V lost 0 bases, J lost 7 bases, and 16 bases lay in between. CDR3 coding DNA: TGTGCCAGCAGCTTAGCCCCTTGGCGGAGGGCGAATGAGCAGTTCTTC. Amino acid sequence: CASSLAPWRRANEQFF.

In its sample, this clone was seen a few times. V gene TRBV4-2 combines with J gene TRBJ2-5, with 8 nucleotides matching TRBD2. This CDR3 has 15 residues. CDR1 is LGHNA, CDR2 YNFKEQ, per germline. With V trimmed by 0 bases and J by 5 bases, 5 bases remained unmatched. CDR3 loop: CASSQEAGAMETQYF. In nucleotides, the CDR3 is TGTGCCAGCAGCCAAGAAGCGGGGGCGATGGAGACCCAGTACTTC.

This chain uses TRBV11-3 with TRBJ2-1; tentatively, D is TRBD2 (6 bases). The CDR3 extends over 15 amino acids. Trimming removed 1 base from V and 5 bases from J, with 12 bases in between. In germline, CDR1 is SGHNT, CDR2 YENEEA. In DNA, the CDR3 is TGTGCCAGCAGCTTAGGGGGAGGCGGTCACAATGAGCAGTTCTTC. Encoded protein: CASSLGGGGHNEQFF.

This clone was observed once. This chain connects TRBV30 to TRBJ2-7, with D uncertain. Germline V gene lookup returns CDR1 GTSNPN and CDR2 SVGIG (reference sequence). The CDR3 consists of 12 residues. The V end lost 3 bases, the J end lost 6 bases, and 12 bases lay between the germline ends. The CDR3 nucleotides read TGTGCCTGGAGGGCTAGGTTTGGCGAGCAGTACTTC. Protein: CAWRARFGEQYF.

The chain has TRBV18 and TRBJ2-1; TRBD2 aligns across 11 bases. The CDR3 spans 15 residues. J was trimmed by 6 bases and V by 5 bases; bases with no gene match: 6. Per germline, CDR1 KGHSH and CDR2 LQKENI. The DNA for the CDR3 is TGTGCCAGCTCAACTAGCGGGAGTCAGATCAATGAGCAGTTCTTC. Encoded protein: CASSTSGSQINEQFF.

V is TRBV5-1 and J is TRBJ2-1, with D tentatively TRBD1 (5 bases). The CDR3 is made up of 14 amino acids. Germline CDR1 is SGHRS and CDR2 is YFSETQ. The V and J ends lost 0 bases and 10 bases respectively, with 14 bases between them. CDR3 protein: CASSLEPRVNEQFF. The DNA for the CDR3 is TGCGCCAGCAGCTTGGAGCCCAGGGTCAACGAGCAGTTCTTC.

The chain recombines TRBV19 with TRBJ1-4; D remains unclear. The CDR3 is 13 residues long. Germline CDR1 LNHDA, CDR2 SQIVND (reference sequence). Between the trimmed V and J ends, which lost 3 bases and 13 bases, there was a span of 15 bases. The DNA for the CDR3 is TGTGCCAGTAGTATGGCGTATCACAGCGGACTGTTTTTT. It specifies CASSMAYHSGLFF.

This rearrangement joins TRBV27 to TRBJ2-7; 11 nucleotides align to TRBD2. J gave up 4 bases and V 4 bases, and 3 bases lay outside the gene matches. The CDR3 is 14 residues long. Germline V gives CDR1 MNHEY, CDR2 SMNVEV (reference sequence). The CDR3 loop reads CASSYRTSGYEQYF. The CDR3 bases are TGTGCCAGCAGTTACCGGACTAGCGGGTACGAGCAGTACTTC.

CDR3 region: CASSTAGGTIYF. In nucleotides, the CDR3 is TGTGCCAGCAGTACCGCGGGAGGCACCATATATTTT. V gene TRBV12-3 or TRBV12-4 combines with J gene TRBJ1-3; D gene ambiguous. Trimming pared 5 bases from V and 9 bases from J, leaving 11 bases between. The CDR3 has 12 residues.

The rearrangement joins TRBV12-3 or TRBV12-4 to TRBJ2-7; no clear D. The CDR3 length is 11 residues. Trimming took off 3 bases at V and 6 bases at J, with 6 bases between the two ends. CDR3 nucleotides: TGTGCCAGCAGTTTGACGGGCGAGCAGTACTTC. This codes for CASSLTGEQYF.

CDR3 bases: TGTGCCAGCCTAATAAGGGGGCGGGAGGGCGGCCATGAGCAGTTCTTC. Amino acid sequence: CASLIRGREGGHEQFF. This chain links TRBV7-2 with TRBJ2-1; 9 nucleotides line up with TRBD2. Germline CDR1 SGHTA, CDR2 FQGNSA. There are 16 residues in the CDR3. After removal of 8 bases from V and 8 bases from J, the junction contained 16 bases not matched to a gene.

This chain uses TRBV5-4 with TRBJ2-5; the match to TRBD2 covers 12 bases. The CDR3 spans 15 residues. The ends lost 0 bases at V and 4 bases at J; junction bases unmatched: 1. Germline CDR1 is SGHNT and CDR2 is YYREEE (reference sequence). This chain's CDR3 is CASSLGLAGAETQYF. The DNA for the CDR3 is TGTGCCAGCAGCTTGGGACTAGCGGGAGCAGAGACCCAGTACTTC. Full variable domain (missing parts from reference TRBV5-4 and TRBJ2-5): ETGVTQSPTHLIKTRGQQVTLRCSSQSGHNTVSWYQQALGQGPQFIFQYYREEENGRGNFPPRFSGLQFPNYSSELNVNALELDDSALYLCASSLGLAGAETQYFGPGTRLLVL.

The CDR3 protein is CASNFLDREGTEAFF. The CDR3 coding sequence is TGTGCCAGTAACTTCTTGGACAGGGAGGGCACTGAAGCTTTCTTT. The V call is TRBV19, the J call TRBJ1-1; 8 positions match TRBD1. This CDR3 spans 15 amino acids. Losses at the gene ends were 7 bases for V and 4 bases for J; bases not matched to a gene: 11. CDR1 is LNHDA and CDR2 is SQIVND in the germline V gene (reference sequence).

This clone showed up just a few times. The chain uses TRBV21-1 and TRBJ2-2; the DNA was not compared with TRBD2, the D call given in the table. TRBV21-1 is marked as a pseudogene. CDR3 length: 16 residues. CDR3 protein: CSHSNAAGSHTGELFF. As DNA, the CDR3 is TGTTCACACAGCAATGCGGCGGGAAGTCACACCGGGGAGCTGTTTTTT.

This chain joins TRBV7-8 and TRBJ1-3; 9 positions match TRBD1. The CDR3 has 14 amino acids. The trim removed 3 bases at V and 7 bases at J, leaving 4 bases unmatched. The V gene's germline CDR1 is SGHVS and CDR2 FQNEAQ. The CDR3 region has the DNA TGTGCCAGCAGCTTGGGACAGGGCTGGAACACCATATATTTT. This translates into CASSLGQGWNTIYF.

The V gene is TRBV7-9, the J gene TRBJ2-1; D is ambiguous. CDR3 length: 15 amino acids. Trimming pared 10 bases from V and 0 bases from J, leaving 16 bases between. Germline CDR1 is SEHNR and CDR2 is FQNEAQ (reference sequence). This chain's CDR3 is CATSFEATSYNEQFF. The CDR3 nucleotides read TGTGCCACCTCTTTTGAAGCGACCTCCTACAATGAGCAGTTCTTC.

The rearrangement links TRBV4-2 to TRBJ2-1; 10 bases are a match to TRBD2. The CDR3 loop spans 18 amino acids. With V trimmed by 0 bases and J by 0 bases, 5 bases remained unmatched. CDR1 and CDR2 from the germline V gene are LGHNA and YNFKEQ. The CDR3 here is CASSQEGPSGSSYNEQFF. The CDR3, as DNA: TGTGCCAGCAGCCAAGAAGGTCCTAGCGGGAGCTCCTACAATGAGCAGTTCTTC.